This T cell receptor beta chain was identified during a study of T cell responses to AZD1222 COVID-19 vaccine. Overall study results and limits: Donor demographics were predominantly white British with a female majority; clonal diversity may be underestimated.

On this clone itself: Its antigen is currently unknown.

Sequenced by immunoSEQ multiplex PCR; TCRdb stores in-frame clones only, minus some. The table has around 99,000 clones, roughly 92% seen once. Germline values: CDR1 LNHDA, CDR2 SQIVND (reference sequence). V was cut by 3 bases and J by 6 bases, with 15 bases left in between. The CDR3 spans 15 residues. This chain links TRBV19 with TRBJ1-5; a weak D match, TRBD1 (5 bases). This receptor was taken from an adult in good health. The sequenced sample was peripheral blood, obtained on day 0 of AZD1222 vaccination. The CDR3 nucleotides are TGTGCCAGTAGTATCGGCAGGGCGTCGGGTCAGCCCCAGCATTTT. This sequence encodes CASSIGRASGQPQHF.